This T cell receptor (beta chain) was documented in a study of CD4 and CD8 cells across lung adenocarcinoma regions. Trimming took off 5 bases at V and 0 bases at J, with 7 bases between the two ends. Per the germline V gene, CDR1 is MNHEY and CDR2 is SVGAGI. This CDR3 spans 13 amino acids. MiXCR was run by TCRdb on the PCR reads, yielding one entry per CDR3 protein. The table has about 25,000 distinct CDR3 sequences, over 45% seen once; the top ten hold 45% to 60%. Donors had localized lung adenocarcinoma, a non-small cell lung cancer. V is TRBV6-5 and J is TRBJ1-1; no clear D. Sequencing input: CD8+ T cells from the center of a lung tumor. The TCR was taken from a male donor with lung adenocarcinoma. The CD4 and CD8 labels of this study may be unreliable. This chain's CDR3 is CASSLILNTEAFF. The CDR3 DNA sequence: TGTGCCAGCAGTCTTATCCTGAACACTGAAGCTTTCTTT.